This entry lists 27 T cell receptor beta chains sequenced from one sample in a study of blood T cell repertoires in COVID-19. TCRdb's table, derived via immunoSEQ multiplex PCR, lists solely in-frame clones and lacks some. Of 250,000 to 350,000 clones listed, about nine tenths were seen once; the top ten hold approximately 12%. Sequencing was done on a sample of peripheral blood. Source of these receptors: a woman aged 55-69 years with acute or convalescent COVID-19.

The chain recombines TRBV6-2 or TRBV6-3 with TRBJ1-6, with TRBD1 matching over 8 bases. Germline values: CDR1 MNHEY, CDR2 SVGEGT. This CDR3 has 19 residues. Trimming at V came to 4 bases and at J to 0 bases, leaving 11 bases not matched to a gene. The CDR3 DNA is TGTGCCAGCAGTTCGTTGACAGGGGCTATTAGCTCCTATAATTCACCCCTCCACTTT. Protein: CASSSLTGAISSYNSPLHF.

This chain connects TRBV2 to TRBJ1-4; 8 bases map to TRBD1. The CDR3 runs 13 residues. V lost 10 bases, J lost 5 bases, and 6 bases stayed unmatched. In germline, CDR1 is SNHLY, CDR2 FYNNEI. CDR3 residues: CATLRDRNEKLFF. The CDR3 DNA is TGTGCCACCCTCCGGGACAGGAATGAAAAACTGTTTTTT.

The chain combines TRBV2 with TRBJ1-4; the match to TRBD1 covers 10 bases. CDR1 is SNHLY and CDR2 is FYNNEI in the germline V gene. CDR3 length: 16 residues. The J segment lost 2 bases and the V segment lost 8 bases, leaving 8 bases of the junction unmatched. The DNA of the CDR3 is TGTGCCAGCGTAGAGGACAGGGGGTCGACTAATGAAAAACTGTTTTTT. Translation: CASVEDRGSTNEKLFF.

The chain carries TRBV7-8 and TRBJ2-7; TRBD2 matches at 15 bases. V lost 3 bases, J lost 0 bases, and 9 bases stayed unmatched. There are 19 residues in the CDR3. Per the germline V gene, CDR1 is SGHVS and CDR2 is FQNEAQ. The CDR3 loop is CASSLSGLAGGASSYEQYF. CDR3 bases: TGTGCCAGCAGCTTGTCGGGACTAGCGGGGGGAGCAAGCTCCTACGAGCAGTACTTC.

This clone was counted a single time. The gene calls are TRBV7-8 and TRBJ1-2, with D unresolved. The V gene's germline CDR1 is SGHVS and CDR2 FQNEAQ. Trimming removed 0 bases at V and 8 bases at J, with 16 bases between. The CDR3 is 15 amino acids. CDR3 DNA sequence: TGTGCCAGCAGCTTAGCTGGTGGCACCCTGCGGGGCTACACCTTC. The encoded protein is CASSLAGGTLRGYTF.

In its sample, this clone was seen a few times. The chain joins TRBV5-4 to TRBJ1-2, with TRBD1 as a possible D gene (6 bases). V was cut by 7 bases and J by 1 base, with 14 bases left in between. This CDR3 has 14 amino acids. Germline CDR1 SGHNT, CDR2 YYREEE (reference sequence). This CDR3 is CASGLRQVNYGYTF. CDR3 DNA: TGTGCCAGCGGGCTGAGACAGGTTAACTATGGCTACACCTTC.

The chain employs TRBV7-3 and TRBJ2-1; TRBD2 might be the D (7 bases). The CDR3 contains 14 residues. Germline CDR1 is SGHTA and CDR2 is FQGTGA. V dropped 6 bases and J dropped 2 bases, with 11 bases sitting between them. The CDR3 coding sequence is TGTGCCAGCAGAGGGGGGGGGCCCTACAATGAGCAGTTCTTC. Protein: CASRGGGPYNEQFF.

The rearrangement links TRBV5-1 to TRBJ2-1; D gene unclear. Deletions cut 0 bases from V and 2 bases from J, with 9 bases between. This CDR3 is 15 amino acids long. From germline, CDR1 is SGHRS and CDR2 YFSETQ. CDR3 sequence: CASSLESEAYNEQFF. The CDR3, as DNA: TGCGCCAGCAGCTTGGAATCAGAAGCCTACAATGAGCAGTTCTTC.

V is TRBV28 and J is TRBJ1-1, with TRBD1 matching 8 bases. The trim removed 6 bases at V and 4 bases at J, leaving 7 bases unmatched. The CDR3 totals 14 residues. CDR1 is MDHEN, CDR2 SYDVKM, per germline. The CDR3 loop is CASSRTGGFTEAFF. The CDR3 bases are TGTGCCAGCAGCCGAACAGGGGGGTTCACTGAAGCTTTCTTT.

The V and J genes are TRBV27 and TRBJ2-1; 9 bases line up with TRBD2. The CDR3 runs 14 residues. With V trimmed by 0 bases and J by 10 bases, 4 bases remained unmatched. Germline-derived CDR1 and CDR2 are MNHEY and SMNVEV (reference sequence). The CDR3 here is CASSLSMTSGEQFF. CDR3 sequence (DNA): TGTGCCAGCAGTTTATCGATGACTAGCGGAGAGCAGTTCTTC.

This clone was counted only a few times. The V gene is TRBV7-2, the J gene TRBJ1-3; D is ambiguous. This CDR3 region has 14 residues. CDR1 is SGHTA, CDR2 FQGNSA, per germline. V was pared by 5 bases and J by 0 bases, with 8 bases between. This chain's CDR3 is CASSPGPSGNTIYF. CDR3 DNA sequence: TGTGCCAGCAGCCCGGGTCCCTCTGGAAACACCATATATTTT.

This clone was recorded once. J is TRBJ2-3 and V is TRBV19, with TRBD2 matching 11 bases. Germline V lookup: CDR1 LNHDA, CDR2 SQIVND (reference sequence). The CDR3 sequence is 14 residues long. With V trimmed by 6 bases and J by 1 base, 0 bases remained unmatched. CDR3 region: CASRTSGGTDTQYF. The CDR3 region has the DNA TGTGCCAGTAGGACTAGCGGGGGCACAGATACGCAGTATTTT.

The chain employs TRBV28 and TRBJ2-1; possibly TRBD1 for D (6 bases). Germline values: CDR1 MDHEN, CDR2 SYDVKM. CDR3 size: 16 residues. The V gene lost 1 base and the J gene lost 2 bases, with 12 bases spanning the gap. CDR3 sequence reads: CASSLLQGWTYNEQFF. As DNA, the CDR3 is TGTGCCAGCAGTTTATTACAGGGATGGACCTACAATGAGCAGTTCTTC. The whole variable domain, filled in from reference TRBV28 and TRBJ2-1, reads DVKVTQSSRYLVKRTGEKVFLECVQDMDHENMFWYRQDPGLGLRLIYFSYDVKMKEKGDIPEGYSVSREKKERFSLILESASTNQTSMYLCASSLLQGWTYNEQFFGPGTRLTVL.

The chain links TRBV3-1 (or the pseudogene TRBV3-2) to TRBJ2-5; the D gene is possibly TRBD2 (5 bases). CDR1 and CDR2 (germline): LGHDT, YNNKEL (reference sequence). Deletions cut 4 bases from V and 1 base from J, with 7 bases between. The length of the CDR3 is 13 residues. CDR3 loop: CASSPGTQETQYF. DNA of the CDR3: TGTGCCAGCAGCCCGGGAACCCAAGAGACCCAGTACTTC.

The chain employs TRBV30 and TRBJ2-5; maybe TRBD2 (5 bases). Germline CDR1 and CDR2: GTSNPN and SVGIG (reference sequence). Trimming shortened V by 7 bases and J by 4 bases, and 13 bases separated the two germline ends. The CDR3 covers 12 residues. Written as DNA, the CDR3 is TGTGCCTTTAAGGAGGCGCGAGAGACCCAGTACTTC. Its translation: CAFKEARETQYF. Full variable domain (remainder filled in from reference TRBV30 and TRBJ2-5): SQTIHQWPATLVQPVGSPLSLECTVEGTSNPNLYWYRQAAGRGLQLLFYSVGIGQISSEVPQNLSASRPQDRQFILSSKKLLLSDSGFYLCAFKEARETQYFGPGTRLLVL.

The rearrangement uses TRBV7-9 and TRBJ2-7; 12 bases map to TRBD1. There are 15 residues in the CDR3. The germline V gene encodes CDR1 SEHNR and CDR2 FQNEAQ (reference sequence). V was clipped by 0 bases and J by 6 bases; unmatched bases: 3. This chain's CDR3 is CASSLAGTGGGEQYF. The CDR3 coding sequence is TGTGCCAGCAGCTTAGCCGGGACAGGGGGCGGCGAGCAGTACTTC.

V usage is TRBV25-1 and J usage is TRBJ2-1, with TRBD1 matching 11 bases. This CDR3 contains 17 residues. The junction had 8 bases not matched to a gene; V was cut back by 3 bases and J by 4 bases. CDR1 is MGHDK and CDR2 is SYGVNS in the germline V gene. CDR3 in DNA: TGTGCCAGCAGTGAGTCTCCGGGACAGGGGGGGTACAATGAGCAGTTCTTC. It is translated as CASSESPGQGGYNEQFF.

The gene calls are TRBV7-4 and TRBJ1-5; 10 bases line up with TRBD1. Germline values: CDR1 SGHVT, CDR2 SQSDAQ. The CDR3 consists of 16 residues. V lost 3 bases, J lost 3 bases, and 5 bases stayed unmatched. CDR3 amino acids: CASSFAGTGDNQPQHF. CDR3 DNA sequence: TGTGCCAGCAGCTTCGCCGGGACAGGGGACAATCAGCCCCAGCATTTT.

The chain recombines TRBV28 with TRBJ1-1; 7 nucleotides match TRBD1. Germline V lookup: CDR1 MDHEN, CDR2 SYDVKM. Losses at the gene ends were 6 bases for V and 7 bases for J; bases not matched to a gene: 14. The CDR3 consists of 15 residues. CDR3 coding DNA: TGTGCCAGCAGCCCTTCGGGAGGGGGCTCTCTTGAAGCTTTCTTT. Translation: CASSPSGGGSLEAFF.

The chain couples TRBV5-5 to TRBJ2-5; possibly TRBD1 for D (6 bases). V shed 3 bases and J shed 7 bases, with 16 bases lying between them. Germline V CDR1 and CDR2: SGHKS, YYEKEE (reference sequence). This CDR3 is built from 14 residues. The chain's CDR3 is CASSSQGPSWTQYF. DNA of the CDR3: TGTGCCAGCAGCTCCCAGGGGCCCTCCTGGACCCAGTACTTC.

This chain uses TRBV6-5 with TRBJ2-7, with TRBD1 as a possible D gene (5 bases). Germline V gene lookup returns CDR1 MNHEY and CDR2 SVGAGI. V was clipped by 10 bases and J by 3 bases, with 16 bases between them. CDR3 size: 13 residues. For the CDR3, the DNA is TGTGCCATCCTGACAGACTTGGGCTACGAGCAGTACTTC. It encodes CAILTDLGYEQYF.

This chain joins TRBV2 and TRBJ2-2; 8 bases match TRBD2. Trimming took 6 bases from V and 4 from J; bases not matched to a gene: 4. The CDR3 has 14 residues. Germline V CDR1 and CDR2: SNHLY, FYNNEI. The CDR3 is CASSSGSSTGELFF. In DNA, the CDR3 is TGTGCCAGCAGCAGCGGGAGCTCCACCGGGGAGCTGTTTTTT.

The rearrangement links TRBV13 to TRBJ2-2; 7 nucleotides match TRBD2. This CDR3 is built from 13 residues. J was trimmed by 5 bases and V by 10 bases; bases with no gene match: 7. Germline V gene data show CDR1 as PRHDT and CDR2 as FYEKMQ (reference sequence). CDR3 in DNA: TGTGCCACCGAGGCGGGAGAAACCGGGGAGCTGTTTTTT. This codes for CATEAGETGELFF.

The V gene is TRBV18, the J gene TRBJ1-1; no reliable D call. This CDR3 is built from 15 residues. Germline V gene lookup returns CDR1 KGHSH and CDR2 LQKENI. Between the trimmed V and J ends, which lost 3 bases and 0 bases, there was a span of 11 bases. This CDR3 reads CASSPSQMMNTEAFF. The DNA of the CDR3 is TGTGCCAGCTCACCCTCCCAGATGATGAACACTGAAGCTTTCTTT. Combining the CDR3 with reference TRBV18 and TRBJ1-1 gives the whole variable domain NAGVMQNPRHLVRRRGQEARLRCSPMKGHSHVYWYRQLPEEGLKFMVYLQKENIIDESGMPKERFSAEFPKEGPSILRIQQVVRGDSAAYFCASSPSQMMNTEAFFGQGTRLTVV.

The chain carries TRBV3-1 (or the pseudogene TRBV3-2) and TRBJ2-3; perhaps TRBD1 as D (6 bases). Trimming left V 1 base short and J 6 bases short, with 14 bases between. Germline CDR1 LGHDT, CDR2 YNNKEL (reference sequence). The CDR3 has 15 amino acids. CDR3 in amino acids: CASSQGGLVGDTQYF. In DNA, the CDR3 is TGTGCCAGCAGCCAAGGGGGGCTAGTGGGGGATACGCAGTATTTT.

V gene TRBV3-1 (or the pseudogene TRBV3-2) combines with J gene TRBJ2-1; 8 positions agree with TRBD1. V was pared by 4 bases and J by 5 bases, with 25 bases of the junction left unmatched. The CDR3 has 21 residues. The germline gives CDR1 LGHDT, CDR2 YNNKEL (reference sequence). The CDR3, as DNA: TGTGCCAGCAGCCCCGTTGCCCCAGGGGGCCGCTTAGGGAGGCTTAACAATGAGCAGTTCTTC. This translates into CASSPVAPGGRLGRLNNEQFF.

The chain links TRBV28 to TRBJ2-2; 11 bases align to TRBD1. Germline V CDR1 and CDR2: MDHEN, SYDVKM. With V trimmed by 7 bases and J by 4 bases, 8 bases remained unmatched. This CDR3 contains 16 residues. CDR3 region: CASIGQGARGTGELFF. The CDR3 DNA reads TGTGCCAGCATAGGACAGGGGGCGCGCGGCACCGGGGAGCTGTTTTTT. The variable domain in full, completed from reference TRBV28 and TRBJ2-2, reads DVKVTQSSRYLVKRTGEKVFLECVQDMDHENMFWYRQDPGLGLRLIYFSYDVKMKEKGDIPEGYSVSREKKERFSLILESASTNQTSMYLCASIGQGARGTGELFFGEGSRLTVL.